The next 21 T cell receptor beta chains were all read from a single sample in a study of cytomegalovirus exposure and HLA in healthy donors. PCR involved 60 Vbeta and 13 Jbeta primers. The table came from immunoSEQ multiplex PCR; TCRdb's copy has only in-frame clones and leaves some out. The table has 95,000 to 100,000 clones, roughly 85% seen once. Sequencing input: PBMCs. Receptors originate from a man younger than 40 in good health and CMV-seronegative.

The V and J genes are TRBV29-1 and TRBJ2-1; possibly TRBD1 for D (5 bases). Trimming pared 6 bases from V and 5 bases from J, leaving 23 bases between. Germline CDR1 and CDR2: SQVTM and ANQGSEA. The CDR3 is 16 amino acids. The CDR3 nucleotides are TGCAGCGTCCCTCGATTAGACAGTCCTGCGGACAATGAGCAGTTCTTC. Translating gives CSVPRLDSPADNEQFF.

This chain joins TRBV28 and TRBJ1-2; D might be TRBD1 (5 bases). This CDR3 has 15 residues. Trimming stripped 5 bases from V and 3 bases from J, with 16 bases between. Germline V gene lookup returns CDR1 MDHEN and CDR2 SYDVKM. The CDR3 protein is CASSAPGGNHYGYTF. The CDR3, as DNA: TGTGCCAGCAGTGCACCGGGGGGGAACCACTATGGCTACACCTTC.

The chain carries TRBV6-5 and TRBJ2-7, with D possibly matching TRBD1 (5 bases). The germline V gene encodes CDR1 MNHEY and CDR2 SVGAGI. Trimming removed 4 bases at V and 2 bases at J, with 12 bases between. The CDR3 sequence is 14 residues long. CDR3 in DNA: TGTGCCAGCAGTTCTGGGGCAGCCACCTACGAGCAGTACTTC. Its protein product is CASSSGAATYEQYF.

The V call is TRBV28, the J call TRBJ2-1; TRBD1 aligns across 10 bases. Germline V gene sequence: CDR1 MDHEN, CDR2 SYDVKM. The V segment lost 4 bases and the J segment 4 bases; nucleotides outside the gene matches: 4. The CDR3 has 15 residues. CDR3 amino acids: CASSSGQGFYNEQFF. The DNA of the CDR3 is TGTGCCAGCAGTTCGGGACAGGGGTTTTACAATGAGCAGTTCTTC.

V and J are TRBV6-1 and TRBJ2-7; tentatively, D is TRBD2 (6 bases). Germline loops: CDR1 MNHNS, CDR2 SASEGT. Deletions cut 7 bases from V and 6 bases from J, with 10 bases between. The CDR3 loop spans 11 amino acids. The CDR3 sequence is CASIGSTEQYF. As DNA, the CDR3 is TGTGCCAGCATCGGGAGCACCGAGCAGTACTTC.

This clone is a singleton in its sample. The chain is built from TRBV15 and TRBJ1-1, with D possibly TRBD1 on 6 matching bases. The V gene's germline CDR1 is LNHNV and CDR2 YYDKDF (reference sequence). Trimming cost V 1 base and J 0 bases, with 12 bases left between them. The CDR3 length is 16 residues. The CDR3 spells CATSRADRSMNTEAFF. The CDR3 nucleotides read TGTGCCACCAGCAGAGCGGACAGATCGATGAACACTGAAGCTTTCTTT. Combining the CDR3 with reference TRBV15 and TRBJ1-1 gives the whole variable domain DAMVIQNPRYQVTQFGKPVTLSCSQTLNHNVMYWYQQKSSQAPKLLFHYYDKDFNNEADTPDNFQSRRPNTSFCFLDIRSPGLGDTAMYLCATSRADRSMNTEAFFGQGTRLTVV.

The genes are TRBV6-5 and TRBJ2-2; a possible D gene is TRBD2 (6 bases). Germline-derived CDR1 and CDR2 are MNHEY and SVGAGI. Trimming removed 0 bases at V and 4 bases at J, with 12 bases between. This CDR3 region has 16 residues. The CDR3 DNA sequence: TGTGCCAGCAGTTACTCGGTAGCGGCTACCACCGGGGAGCTGTTTTTT. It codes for CASSYSVAATTGELFF.

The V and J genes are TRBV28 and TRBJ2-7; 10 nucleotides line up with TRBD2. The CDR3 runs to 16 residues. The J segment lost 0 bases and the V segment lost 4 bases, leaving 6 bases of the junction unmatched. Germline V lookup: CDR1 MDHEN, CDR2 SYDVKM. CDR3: CASSSTGTSVSYEQYF. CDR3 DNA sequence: TGTGCCAGCAGTTCCACTGGGACTAGCGTCTCCTACGAGCAGTACTTC.

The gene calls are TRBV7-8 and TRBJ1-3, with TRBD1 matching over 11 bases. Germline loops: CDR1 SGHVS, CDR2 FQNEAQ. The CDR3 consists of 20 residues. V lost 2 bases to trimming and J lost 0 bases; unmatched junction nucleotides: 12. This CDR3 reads CASSLPRTGGNVISGNTIYF. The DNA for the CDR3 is TGTGCCAGCAGCTTACCAAGGACAGGGGGCAACGTAATCTCTGGAAACACCATATATTTT.

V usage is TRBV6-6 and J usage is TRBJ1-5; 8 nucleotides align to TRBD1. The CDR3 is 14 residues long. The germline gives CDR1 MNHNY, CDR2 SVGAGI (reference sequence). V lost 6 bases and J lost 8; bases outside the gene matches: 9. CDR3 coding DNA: TGTGCCAGCAGGGAAGGGACAGGTGGTAAGCCCCAGCATTTT. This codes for CASREGTGGKPQHF.

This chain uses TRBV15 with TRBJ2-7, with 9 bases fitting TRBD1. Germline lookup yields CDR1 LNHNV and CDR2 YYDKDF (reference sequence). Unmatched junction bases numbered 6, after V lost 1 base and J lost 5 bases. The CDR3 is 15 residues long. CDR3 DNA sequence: TGTGCCACCAGCAGAGTGGGGACAGGGTCCCACGAGCAGTACTTC. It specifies CATSRVGTGSHEQYF.

The CDR3 nucleotides are TGTGCCAGCAGCCGGATCGGGGTCAATGAGCAGTTCTTC. Its protein product is CASSRIGVNEQFF. The chain couples TRBV6-6 to TRBJ2-1; TRBD2 is a possible D gene (5 bases). Germline CDR1 and CDR2: MNHNY and SVGAGI (reference sequence). This CDR3 spans 13 amino acids. The V end was cut by 6 bases, the J end by 6 bases, with 12 bases between.

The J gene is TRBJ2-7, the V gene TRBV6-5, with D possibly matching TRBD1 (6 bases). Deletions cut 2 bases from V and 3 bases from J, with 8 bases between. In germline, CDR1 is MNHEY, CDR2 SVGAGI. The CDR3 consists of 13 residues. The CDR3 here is CASSYQGIYEQYF. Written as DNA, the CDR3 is TGTGCCAGCAGTTACCAGGGGATCTACGAGCAGTACTTC.

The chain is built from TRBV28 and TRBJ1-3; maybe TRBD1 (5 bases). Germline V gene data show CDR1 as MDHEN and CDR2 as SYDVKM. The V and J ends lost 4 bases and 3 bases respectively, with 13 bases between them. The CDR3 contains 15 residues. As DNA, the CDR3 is TGTGCCAGCAGTTCCCGGCAGGGATTTGGAAACACCATATATTTT. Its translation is CASSSRQGFGNTIYF.

The CDR3 protein is CASSRLAKRYEQYF. CDR3 in DNA: TGTGCCAGCAGCAGACTAGCGAAAAGGTACGAGCAGTACTTC. The V call is TRBV4-2, the J call TRBJ2-7, with 8 bases identical to TRBD2. Germline CDR1 LGHNA, CDR2 YNFKEQ. The CDR3 runs 14 residues. V was pared by 5 bases and J by 4 bases, with 7 bases of the junction left unmatched.

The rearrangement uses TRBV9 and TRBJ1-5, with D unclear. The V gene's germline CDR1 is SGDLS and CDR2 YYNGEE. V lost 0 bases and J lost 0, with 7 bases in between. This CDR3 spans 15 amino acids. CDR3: CASSVDGNSNQPQHF. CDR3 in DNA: TGTGCCAGCAGCGTAGACGGTAATAGCAATCAGCCCCAGCATTTT.

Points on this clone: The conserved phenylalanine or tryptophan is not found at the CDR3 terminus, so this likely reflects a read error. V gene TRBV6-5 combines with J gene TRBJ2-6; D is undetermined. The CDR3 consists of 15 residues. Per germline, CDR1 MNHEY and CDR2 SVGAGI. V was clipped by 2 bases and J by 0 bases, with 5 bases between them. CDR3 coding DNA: TGTGCCAGCAGTTACAAGGTCTCTGGGGCCAACGTCCTGACTGTC. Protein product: CASSYKVSGANVLTV.

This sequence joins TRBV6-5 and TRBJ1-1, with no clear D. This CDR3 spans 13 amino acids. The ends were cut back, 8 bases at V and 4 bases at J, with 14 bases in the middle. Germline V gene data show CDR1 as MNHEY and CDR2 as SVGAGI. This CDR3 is CASSEASTTEAFF. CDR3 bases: TGTGCCAGCTCTGAGGCATCGACCACTGAAGCTTTCTTT.

The CDR3: CASSGIGLREKLFF. CDR3 in DNA: TGTGCCAGCAGCGGTATAGGACTTAGGGAAAAACTGTTTTTT. The gene calls are TRBV7-9 and TRBJ1-4, with D unclear. This CDR3 is built from 14 residues. V shed 5 bases and J shed 8 bases, with 15 bases lying between them. Germline values: CDR1 SEHNR, CDR2 FQNEAQ (reference sequence).

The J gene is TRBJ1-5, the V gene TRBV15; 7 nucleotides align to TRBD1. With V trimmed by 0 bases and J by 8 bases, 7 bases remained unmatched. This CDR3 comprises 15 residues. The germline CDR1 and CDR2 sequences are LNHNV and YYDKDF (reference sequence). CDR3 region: CATSRDENRGEPQHF. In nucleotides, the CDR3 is TGTGCCACCAGCAGAGATGAGAACAGGGGAGAGCCCCAGCATTTT.

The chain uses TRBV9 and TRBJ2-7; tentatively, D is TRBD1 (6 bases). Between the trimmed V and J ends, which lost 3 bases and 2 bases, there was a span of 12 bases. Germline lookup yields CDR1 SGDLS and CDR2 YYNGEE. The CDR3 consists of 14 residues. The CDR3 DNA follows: TGTGCCAGCAGCGCCACAGGGTCGGCCTACGAGCAGTACTTC. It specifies CASSATGSAYEQYF.